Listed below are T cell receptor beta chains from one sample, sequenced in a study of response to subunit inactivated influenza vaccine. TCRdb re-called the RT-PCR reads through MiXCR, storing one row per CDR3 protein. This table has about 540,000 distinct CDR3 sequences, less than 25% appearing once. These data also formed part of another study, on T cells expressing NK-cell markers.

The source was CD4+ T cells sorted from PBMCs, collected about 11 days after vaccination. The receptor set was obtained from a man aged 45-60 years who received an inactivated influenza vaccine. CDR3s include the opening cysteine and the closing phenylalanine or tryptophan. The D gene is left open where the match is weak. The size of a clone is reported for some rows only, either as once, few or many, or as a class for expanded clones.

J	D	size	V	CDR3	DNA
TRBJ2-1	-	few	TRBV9	CASSVASEDEQFF	TGTGCCAGCAGCGTAGCGTCGGAGGATGAGCAGTTCTTC
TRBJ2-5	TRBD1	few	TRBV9	CASSPGTAVDGTQYF	TGTGCCAGCAGCCCCGGGACAGCAGTGGACGGGACCCAGTACTTC
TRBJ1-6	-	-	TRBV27	CASSPAAGVNSPLHF	TGTGCCAGCAGTCCGGCTGCCGGGGTTAATTCACCCCTCCACTTT
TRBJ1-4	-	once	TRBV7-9	CASSLPAGSGEKLFF	TGTGCCAGCAGCCTTCCGGCAGGGTCGGGTGAAAAACTGTTTTTT
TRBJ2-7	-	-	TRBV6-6	CASRVRATYEQYF	TGTGCCAGCCGTGTCCGGGCCACCTACGAGCAGTACTTC
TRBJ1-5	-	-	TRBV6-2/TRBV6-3	CASSYFGNQPQHF	TGTGCCAGCAGTTATTTCGGCAATCAGCCCCAGCATTTT
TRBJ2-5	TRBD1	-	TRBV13	CASSLAGQGLKGKETQYF	TGTGCCAGCAGCTTAGCTGGACAGGGCCTCAAGGGGAAGGAGACCCAGTACTTC
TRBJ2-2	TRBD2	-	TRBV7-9	CASSLSGSAGELFF	TGTGCCAGCAGCCTGAGCGGGAGTGCCGGGGAGCTGTTTTTT
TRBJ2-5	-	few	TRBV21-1	CASSKGGAQQRGTQYF	TGTGCCAGCAGCAAAGGGGGGGCTCAACAGCGGGGGACCCAGTACTTC
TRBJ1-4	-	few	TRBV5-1	CASSPGAVQTNEKLFF	TGCGCCAGCAGCCCTGGTGCGGTACAGACTAATGAAAAACTGTTTTTT
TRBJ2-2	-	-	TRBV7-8	CASSLAWQNTGELFF	TGTGCCAGCAGCTTAGCGTGGCAGAACACCGGGGAGCTGTTTTTT
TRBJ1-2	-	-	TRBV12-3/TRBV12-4	CASSFISYGYTF	TGTGCCAGCAGTTTTATTTCGTATGGCTACACCTTC
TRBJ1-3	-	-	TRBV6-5	CASSYSLQTPGNTIYF	TGTGCCAGCAGTTACTCGCTCCAGACCCCGGGAAACACCATATATTTT
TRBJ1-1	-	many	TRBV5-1	CASSTLPTLNTEAFF	TGCGCCAGCAGCACCCTACCTACTCTGAACACTGAAGCTTTCTTT
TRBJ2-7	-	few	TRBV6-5	CASKGGAYEQYF	TGTGCCAGCAAAGGGGGGGCCTACGAGCAGTACTTC
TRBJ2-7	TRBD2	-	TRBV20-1	CSLYSSGRTYEQYF	TGCAGTCTCTATTCTAGCGGGAGAACCTACGAGCAGTACTTC
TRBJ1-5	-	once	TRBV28	CASTVDGSNQPQHF	TGTGCCAGCACTGTGGACGGGAGCAATCAGCCCCAGCATTTT
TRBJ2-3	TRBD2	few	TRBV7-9	CASTLRLAGGGPDTQYF	TGTGCCAGCACCCTGCGGCTAGCGGGAGGGGGGCCAGATACGCAGTATTTT
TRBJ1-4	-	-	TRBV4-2	CASSQEGDSVNEKLFF	TGTGCCAGCAGCCAAGAAGGAGACAGCGTCAATGAAAAACTGTTTTTT
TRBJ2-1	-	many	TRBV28	CASSLASVGNEQFF	TGTGCCAGCAGTTTGGCTAGCGTGGGCAATGAGCAGTTCTTC
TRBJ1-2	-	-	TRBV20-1	CSASDGPGYGYTF	TGCAGTGCTAGTGATGGGCCTGGGTATGGCTACACCTTC
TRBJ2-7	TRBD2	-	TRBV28	CASSSGTSGRAYEQYF	TGTGCCAGCAGTTCCGGGACTAGCGGGAGGGCCTACGAGCAGTACTTC
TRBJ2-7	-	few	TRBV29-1	CSVARDEFYEQYF	TGCAGCGTTGCCAGGGACGAGTTTTACGAGCAGTACTTC
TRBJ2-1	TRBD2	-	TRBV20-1	CSAQSGRGLRNEQFF	TGCAGTGCCCAGAGCGGGAGGGGACTCAGGAATGAGCAGTTCTTC
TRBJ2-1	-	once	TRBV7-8	CASSFRAEQFF	TGTGCCAGCAGCTTCCGCGCTGAGCAGTTCTTC
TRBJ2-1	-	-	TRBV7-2	CASSLGVRSNNEQFF	TGTGCCAGCAGCTTAGGGGTTCGGTCAAACAATGAGCAGTTCTTC